The 2 T cell receptor beta chains below were found in one sample sequenced in a study of T-cell memory formation after mild COVID-19. One entry per CDR3 protein results from TCRdb running MiXCR on the 5' RACE reads. The table has 100,000 to 150,000 distinct CDR3 sequences, roughly 6% seen once. The specimen was PBMCs or a T cell subset sorted from them (not recorded which). The receptors originated from an adult woman who had mild COVID-19 (a few samples of this study predate the infection). Cell type and time point are not known.

This clonotype showed up just a few times. The rearrangement uses TRBV6-1 and TRBJ1-2; D is uncertain. In germline, CDR1 is MNHNS, CDR2 SASEGT. This CDR3 region has 15 residues. Trimming left V 8 bases short and J 7 bases short, with 23 bases between. CDR3 DNA: TGTGCCAGCGTCGAATTCAGGACGCTTATGGCTGGCTACACCTTC. Encoded protein: CASVEFRTLMAGYTF.

This clonotype was recorded many times. The chain carries TRBV11-2 and TRBJ2-1; 7 bases match TRBD2. The junction had 8 bases not matched to a gene; V was cut back by 5 bases and J by 7 bases. This CDR3 spans 14 amino acids. The germline gives CDR1 SGHAT, CDR2 FQNNGV. The CDR3 region is CASSLRRELNEQFF. CDR3 coding DNA: TGTGCCAGCAGCCTGCGGCGGGAGTTGAATGAGCAGTTCTTC.